The clone carrying this T cell receptor (beta chain) has only one observation. Its antigen remains unidentified. This entry belongs to a study of cytomegalovirus exposure and HLA in healthy donors. Study results and limitations: As a later analysis showed, a missense DCLRE1C variant was linked to trimming of TCR beta V- and J-genes.

60 Vbeta and 13 Jbeta primers were used in PCR. Assay: immunoSEQ multiplex PCR; the TCRdb copy retains only in-frame clones and omits some. The table has 150,000 to 200,000 clones, around 74% seen once. Germline V lookup: CDR1 SGDLS, CDR2 YYNGEE. Trimming removed 4 bases at V and 0 bases at J, with 8 bases between. The CDR3 length is 14 residues. The TCR was taken from a female donor in good health and CMV-seronegative. Sequencing was carried out using PBMCs. This chain links TRBV9 with TRBJ1-3; D is ambiguous. In DNA form, the CDR3 reads TGTGCCAGCAGCCTGCAGGACTCTGGAAACACCATATATTTT. Its translation is CASSLQDSGNTIYF.